What follows describes a single T cell receptor beta chain. This specimen comes from a study of cytotoxic CD8 clonotypes in ibrutinib-treated CLL. Study overall: Overall, approximately 25 responses were partial and 2 complete; following median 68 months, around 15 patients stayed remitted and approximately 12 progressed.

V gave up 0 bases and J gave up 0 bases, with 8 bases separating them. In germline, CDR1 is GTSNPN, CDR2 SVGIG (reference sequence). This CDR3 spans 14 amino acids. TCRdb keeps only in-frame clones here, not all; method: immunoSEQ multiplex PCR. The sample lists 130,000 to 150,000 clones; approximately 80% were seen once. V gene TRBV30 combines with J gene TRBJ2-5; D uncertain. The TCR was taken from a human donor with chronic lymphocytic leukemia. The material sequenced was PBMCs, taken after 12 months of ibrutinib treatment. CDR3 region: CAWSVYTDQETQYF. DNA for the CDR3: TGTGCCTGGAGTGTATACACGGACCAAGAGACCCAGTACTTC.